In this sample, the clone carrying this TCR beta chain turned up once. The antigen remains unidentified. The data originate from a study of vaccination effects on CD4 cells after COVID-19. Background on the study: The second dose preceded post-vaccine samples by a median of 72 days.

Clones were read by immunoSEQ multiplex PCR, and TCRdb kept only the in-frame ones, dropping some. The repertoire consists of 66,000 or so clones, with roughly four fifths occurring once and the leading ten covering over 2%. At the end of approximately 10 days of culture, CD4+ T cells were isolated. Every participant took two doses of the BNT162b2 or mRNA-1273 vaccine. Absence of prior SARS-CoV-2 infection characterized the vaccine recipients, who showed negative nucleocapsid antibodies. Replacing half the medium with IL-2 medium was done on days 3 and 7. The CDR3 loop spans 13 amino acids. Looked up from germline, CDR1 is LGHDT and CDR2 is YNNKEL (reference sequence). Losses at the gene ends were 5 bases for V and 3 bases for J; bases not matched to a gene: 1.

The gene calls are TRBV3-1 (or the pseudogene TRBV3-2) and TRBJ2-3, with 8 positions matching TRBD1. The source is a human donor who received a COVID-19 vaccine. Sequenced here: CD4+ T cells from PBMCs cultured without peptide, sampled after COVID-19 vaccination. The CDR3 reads CASSDRGTDTQYF. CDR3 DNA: TGTGCCAGCAGCGACAGGGGTACAGATACGCAGTATTTT.